One T cell receptor (beta chain) is described in this entry. The antigen is unknown. The sample belongs to a study of OX40 agonist ivuxolimab in advanced cancers. Germline V CDR1 and CDR2: MNHEY, SMNVEV (reference sequence). The J segment lost 7 bases and the V segment lost 4 bases, leaving 9 bases of the junction unmatched. This CDR3 comprises 16 residues. Using immunoSEQ multiplex PCR, the repertoire was profiled, and TCRdb retains in-frame clones only, with some absent. The sample has more than 60,000 clones, 80% to 90% seen once; the top ten hold around 15%. General study points: Some nonresponders likewise displayed low normalized T-cell clonal expansion. Relative to CD4+, CD8+ T cells held more expanded clones on average.

The receptor comes from an adult with an advanced solid tumor such as melanoma, head and neck, liver or kidney cancer. This sample comprised CD4+ or CD8+ T cells sorted from blood, obtained in a trial of the OX40 agonist ivuxolimab. The chain links TRBV27 to TRBJ2-1; TRBD2 agrees at 11 bases. In nucleotides, the CDR3 is TGTGCCAGCAGTTCTTATAGCGGGAGGGCCAGGAATGAGCAGTTCTTC. Its translation: CASSSYSGRARNEQFF.